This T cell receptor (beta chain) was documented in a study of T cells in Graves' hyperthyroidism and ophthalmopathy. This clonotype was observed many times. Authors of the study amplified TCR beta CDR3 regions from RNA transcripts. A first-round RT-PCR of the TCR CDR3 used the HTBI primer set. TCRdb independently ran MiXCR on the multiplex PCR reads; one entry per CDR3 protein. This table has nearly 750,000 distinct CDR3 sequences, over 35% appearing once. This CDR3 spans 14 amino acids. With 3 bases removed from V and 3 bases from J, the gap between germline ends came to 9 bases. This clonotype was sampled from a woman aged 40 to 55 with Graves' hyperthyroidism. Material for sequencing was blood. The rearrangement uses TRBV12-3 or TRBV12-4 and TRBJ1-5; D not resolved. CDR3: CASSFHRNNQPQHF. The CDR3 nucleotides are TGTGCCAGCAGTTTTCATCGGAACAATCAGCCCCAGCATTTT.